A single sample gave rise to the 22 T cell receptor beta chains below, sequenced in a study of T cell repertoires in cytomegalovirus infection. One entry per CDR3 protein, called by TCRdb with MiXCR from the reads. The sample has fewer than 550,000 distinct CDR3 sequences; more than 25% are singletons. Sequencing used PBMCs. These receptor sequences come from a human donor in good health (CMV status not recorded). Some clones in this sample may be carry-over from other donors' samples.

The CDR3 DNA sequence: TGTGCCACCAGTGATTTAGCTGACTCCTACAATGAGCAGTTCTTC. Translated, it gives CATSDLADSYNEQFF. This rearrangement joins TRBV24-1 to TRBJ2-1; the D is unclear. From germline, CDR1 is KGHDR and CDR2 SFDVKD. The CDR3 sequence is 15 residues long. V lost 1 base and J 0 bases, leaving 6 bases between the germline ends.

The chain links TRBV28 to TRBJ1-3; D remains unclear. The V end was cut by 2 bases, the J end by 0 bases, with 8 bases between. CDR3 size: 15 residues. CDR1 and CDR2 (germline): MDHEN, SYDVKM. In DNA form, the CDR3 reads TGTGCCAGCAGTTTACCAGCGGGCTCTGGAAACACCATATATTTT. It codes for CASSLPAGSGNTIYF.

This chain connects TRBV19 to TRBJ2-1; 8 bases fit TRBD2. The CDR3 covers 17 residues. CDR1 is LNHDA and CDR2 is SQIVND in the germline V gene (reference sequence). With 5 bases clipped from V and 7 bases from J, the junction kept 16 bases outside the gene matches. The CDR3 DNA sequence: TGTGCCAGTAGTCGGTCGCGGGGGGAGGGCCGAAATAATGAGCAGTTCTTC. Amino acids: CASSRSRGEGRNNEQFF.

This clonotype showed up just a few times. The rearrangement joins TRBV7-9 to TRBJ1-1, with D tentatively TRBD1 (5 bases). Germline-derived CDR1 and CDR2 are SEHNR and FQNEAQ (reference sequence). Trimming stripped 4 bases from V and 4 bases from J, with 37 bases between. The CDR3 has 22 amino acids. CDR3 DNA: TGTGCCAGCAGCTCCTCTTTGGACATAATCGGAGGACTAGTCCGAAAGGGCACTGAAGCTTTCTTT. It specifies CASSSSLDIIGGLVRKGTEAFF. Looking up the rest from reference TRBV7-9 and TRBJ1-1 gives the full variable domain: DTGVSQNPRHKITKRGQNVTFRCDPISEHNRLYWYRQTLGQGPEFLTYFQNEAQLEKSRLLSDRFSAERPKGSFSTLEIQRTEQGDSAMYLCASSSSLDIIGGLVRKGTEAFFGQGTRLTVV.

Ten or more counts support this clonotype. The chain is built from TRBV7-2 and TRBJ1-2, with a tentative D call TRBD1 (5 bases). V was cut by 3 bases and J by 8 bases, with 22 bases left in between. The CDR3 consists of 16 residues. CDR1 is SGHTA and CDR2 is FQGNSA in the germline V gene. The DNA for the CDR3 is TGTGCCAGCAGCTTTTATAGCGATAGGGGCGCAAGAGGCTACACCTTC. This codes for CASSFYSDRGARGYTF. Filled out from reference TRBV7-2 and TRBJ1-2, the complete variable domain reads GAGVSQSPSNKVTEKGKDVELRCDPISGHTALYWYRQSLGQGLEFLIYFQGNSAPDKSGLPSDRFSAERTGGSVSTLTIQRTQQEDSAVYLCASSFYSDRGARGYTFGSGTRLTVV.

The V gene is TRBV5-1, the J gene TRBJ2-1; D possibly corresponds to TRBD1 (5 bases). This CDR3 has 15 residues. V lost 2 bases and J lost 7, with 16 bases in between. Germline CDR1 is SGHRS and CDR2 is YFSETQ. The CDR3 protein is CASSLGATGKNEQFF. CDR3 sequence (DNA): TGCGCCAGCAGCTTAGGGGCGACTGGGAAAAATGAGCAGTTCTTC.

J is TRBJ2-7 and V is TRBV7-2; D possibly corresponds to TRBD1 (6 bases). Trimming stripped 5 bases from V and 5 bases from J, with 13 bases between. CDR1 and CDR2 (germline): SGHTA, FQGNSA. The CDR3 has 13 residues. The CDR3 DNA sequence: TGTGCCAGCAGCACCCACAGGGACCACGAGCAGTACGTC. Its protein product is CASSTHRDHEQYV.

This chain connects TRBV10-3 to TRBJ2-1; no clear D. V gave up 0 bases and J gave up 6 bases, with 9 bases separating them. Germline CDR1 reads ENHRY; CDR2 reads SYGVKD. The CDR3 runs to 14 residues. CDR3 sequence (DNA): TGTGCCATCAGTGAGTCTATAGGGTCCAATGAGCAGTTCTTC. The encoded protein is CAISESIGSNEQFF.

This clonotype was found many times. This sequence joins TRBV10-3 and TRBJ2-3; the match to TRBD2 covers 12 bases. Germline V CDR1 and CDR2: ENHRY, SYGVKD. After removal of 8 bases from V and 0 bases from J, the junction contained 0 bases not matched to a gene. The CDR3 spans 14 residues. CDR3 loop: CAIGTSGSTDTQYF. Written as DNA, the CDR3 is TGTGCCATCGGGACTAGCGGGAGCACAGATACGCAGTATTTT.

The CDR3 nucleotides are TGTGCCAGCAGCTACGGACAGGGCTTCGACGAGCAGTACTTC. The encoded protein is CASSYGQGFDEQYF. V usage is TRBV7-9 and J usage is TRBJ2-7; 8 bases match TRBD1. This CDR3 has 14 residues. Germline V CDR1 and CDR2: SEHNR, FQNEAQ (reference sequence). After removal of 4 bases from V and 5 bases from J, the junction contained 7 bases not matched to a gene.

This clonotype was seen a handful of times. As DNA, the CDR3 is TGTGCCAGCAGCCGTGGGGGACAGGGACATGAGCAGTTCTTC. Its protein product is CASSRGGQGHEQFF. The chain has TRBV28 and TRBJ2-1; 9 bases map to TRBD1. Looked up from germline, CDR1 is MDHEN and CDR2 is SYDVKM. Trimming at V came to 6 bases and at J to 8 bases, leaving 8 bases not matched to a gene. The CDR3 runs to 14 residues.

The chain is built from TRBV25-1 and TRBJ1-6; D is possibly TRBD1 (5 bases). Germline assignment: CDR1 MGHDK and CDR2 SYGVNS. V gave up 3 bases and J gave up 4 bases, with 7 bases separating them. The CDR3 runs 14 residues. The CDR3 nucleotides read TGTGCCAGCAGTGAGCGACAGTATAATTCACCCCTCCACTTT. Protein product: CASSERQYNSPLHF. Drawing the rest from reference TRBV25-1 and TRBJ1-6, the complete variable domain is EADIYQTPRYLVIGTGKKITLECSQTMGHDKMYWYQQDPGMELHLIHYSYGVNSTEKGDLSSESTVSRIRTEHFPLTLESARPSHTSQYLCASSERQYNSPLHFGNGTRLTVT.

This clonotype was observed a few times. This chain links TRBV12-3 or TRBV12-4 with TRBJ1-2, with D possibly being TRBD1 (5 bases). This CDR3 region has 16 residues. Between the trimmed V and J ends, which lost 3 bases and 2 bases, there was a span of 16 bases. The CDR3 reads CASSLRRGRQNYGYTF. CDR3 coding DNA: TGTGCCAGCAGTTTGCGAAGGGGCAGGCAAAACTATGGCTACACCTTC.

This clonotype was seen more than once but under ten times. The chain combines TRBV6-5 with TRBJ2-1, with 7 bases matching TRBD2. The CDR3 is made up of 15 amino acids. Germline CDR1 and CDR2: MNHEY and SVGAGI. Trimming at V came to 6 bases and at J to 8 bases, leaving 13 bases not matched to a gene. This chain's CDR3 is CASSTQAGVFDEQFF. CDR3 sequence (DNA): TGTGCCAGCAGCACCCAGGCGGGAGTGTTCGATGAGCAGTTCTTC.

This rearrangement joins TRBV10-3 to TRBJ1-5; TRBD1 might be the D (5 bases). The CDR3 is 15 residues long. Germline CDR1 ENHRY, CDR2 SYGVKD. Between the trimmed V and J ends, which lost 3 bases and 5 bases, there was a span of 14 bases. The CDR3: CAISESPGGDQPQHF. CDR3 bases: TGTGCCATCAGTGAATCCCCCGGGGGAGATCAGCCCCAGCATTTT.

Only a few counts were recorded for this clonotype. This sequence joins TRBV7-2 and TRBJ1-6; D is undetermined. This CDR3 comprises 13 residues. Trimming pared 0 bases from V and 10 bases from J, leaving 7 bases between. In germline, CDR1 is SGHTA, CDR2 FQGNSA. The CDR3 nucleotides are TGTGCCAGCAGCTTAGCTATAGGCTCACCCCTCCACTTT. Amino acids: CASSLAIGSPLHF.

The rearrangement links TRBV10-3 to TRBJ2-1; D possibly corresponds to TRBD2 (6 bases). Germline CDR1 and CDR2: ENHRY and SYGVKD. V lost 10 bases and J lost 1, with 11 bases in between. The CDR3 has 13 residues. CDR3 region: CATVADSYNEQFF. The DNA of the CDR3 is TGTGCCACCGTAGCGGATTCCTACAATGAGCAGTTCTTC.

This clonotype turned up a few times. The chain combines TRBV6-5 with TRBJ2-6; unclear D gene. Deletions cut 2 bases from V and 0 bases from J, with 2 bases between. Germline lookup yields CDR1 MNHEY and CDR2 SVGAGI. CDR3 size: 14 residues. CDR3 region: CASSYGSGANVLTF. Here the CDR3 DNA reads TGTGCCAGCAGTTACGGCTCTGGGGCCAACGTCCTGACTTTC.

The chain links TRBV4-1 to TRBJ2-3, with D possibly being TRBD2 (6 bases). Germline CDR1 reads MGHRA; CDR2 reads YSYEKL. V was shortened by 1 base and J by 0 bases, with 14 bases between the two germline ends. CDR3 length: 17 amino acids. The CDR3 DNA follows: TGCGCCAGCAGCCAAGGAGGAACGGGGACTAGCACAGATACGCAGTATTTT. This sequence encodes CASSQGGTGTSTDTQYF.

This clonotype turned up a few times. DNA of the CDR3: TGTGCTAGTGGTCCTTACGGGACAGGGTATTCACCCCTCCACTTT. Translated: CASGPYGTGYSPLHF. The V call is TRBV12-5, the J call TRBJ1-6; 9 nucleotides agree with TRBD1. Germline CDR1 and CDR2: LGHNT and FRNRAP. CDR3 length equals 15 residues. Losses at the gene ends were 5 bases for V and 8 bases for J; bases not matched to a gene: 7.

The chain combines TRBV14 with TRBJ1-1, with 7 positions matching TRBD1. Trimming took 3 bases from V and 4 from J; bases not matched to a gene: 8. The germline V gene has CDR1 SGHDN and CDR2 FVKESK. CDR3 length: 15 amino acids. The CDR3 sequence: CASSQGRQGATEAFF. In nucleotides, the CDR3 is TGTGCCAGCAGCCAGGGCCGACAGGGCGCCACTGAAGCTTTCTTT.

The chain links TRBV7-9 to TRBJ1-1; tentative D call: TRBD1 (6 bases). The CDR3 totals 15 residues. The germline V gene has CDR1 SEHNR and CDR2 FQNEAQ (reference sequence). V lost 7 bases and J lost 0, with 15 bases in between. The CDR3: CASTKPDRMNTEAFF. CDR3 in DNA: TGTGCCAGCACCAAGCCGGACAGAATGAACACTGAAGCTTTCTTT.